A selection of T cell receptor beta chains follows, all from one sample in a study of shared clonotypes between healthy human individuals. TCRdb keeps only in-frame clones here, not all; method: immunoSEQ multiplex PCR. The sample lists around 99,000 clones; 60% to 75% were seen once. The material sequenced was memory CD8+ T cells sorted from blood. The source of these receptors is a man younger than 40 in good health. Each CDR3 is given with its conserved first and last residue. D genes are given only for firm matches. Clone size is stated in some rows and not others, as once, few, many or a class when expanded.

v_call: TRBV7-8; j_call: TRBJ2-7; d_call: .; clone_size: .; cdr3_aa: CASSLYPSPTLQGSTYEQYF; cdr3_nt: TGTGCCAGCAGCTTATATCCTTCCCCCACTTTACAGGGAAGTACCTACGAGCAGTACTTC
v_call: TRBV7-8; j_call: TRBJ2-1; d_call: .; clone_size: .; cdr3_aa: CASSLENRRRNEQFF; cdr3_nt: TGTGCCAGCAGCTTAGAAAACCGGAGACGCAATGAGCAGTTCTTC
v_call: TRBV6-5; j_call: TRBJ1-5; d_call: .; clone_size: few; cdr3_aa: CASRRTGRNQPQHF; cdr3_nt: TGTGCCAGCAGACGAACAGGGAGAAATCAGCCCCAGCATTTT
v_call: TRBV13; j_call: TRBJ2-6; d_call: TRBD1; clone_size: .; cdr3_aa: CASSLVRTGFGSGANVLTF; cdr3_nt: TGTGCCAGCAGCTTAGTTCGGACAGGGTTCGGGTCTGGGGCCAACGTCCTGACTTTC
v_call: TRBV11-2; j_call: TRBJ1-2; d_call: .; clone_size: .; cdr3_aa: CASSLFFGDYGYTF; cdr3_nt: TGTGCCAGCAGCTTATTCTTCGGGGACTATGGCTACACCTTC
v_call: TRBV7-2; j_call: TRBJ1-4; d_call: TRBD1; clone_size: .; cdr3_aa: CASSPGQGKLFF; cdr3_nt: TGTGCCAGCAGCCCAGGACAGGGAAAACTGTTTTTT
v_call: TRBV7-9; j_call: TRBJ2-2; d_call: .; clone_size: few; cdr3_aa: CASRETGNTGELFF; cdr3_nt: TGTGCCAGCAGGGAGACGGGAAACACCGGGGAGCTGTTTTTT
v_call: TRBV5-1; j_call: TRBJ1-4; d_call: .; clone_size: .; cdr3_aa: CASSLEGDPGEKLFF; cdr3_nt: TGCGCCAGCAGCTTGGAAGGGGATCCGGGTGAAAAACTGTTTTTT
v_call: TRBV11-2; j_call: TRBJ1-5; d_call: TRBD1; clone_size: .; cdr3_aa: CASSIDGQGGDQPQHF; cdr3_nt: TGTGCCAGCAGCATTGACGGACAGGGAGGGGATCAGCCCCAGCATTTT
v_call: TRBV7-9; j_call: TRBJ2-1; d_call: TRBD2; clone_size: .; cdr3_aa: CASSSDGTNPYNEQFF; cdr3_nt: TGTGCCAGCAGCTCAGATGGGACTAACCCTTACAATGAGCAGTTCTTC
v_call: TRBV7-2; j_call: TRBJ1-3; d_call: TRBD1; clone_size: once; cdr3_aa: CASSSDRAGNTIYF; cdr3_nt: TGTGCCAGCAGCTCCGACAGGGCTGGAAACACCATATATTTT
v_call: TRBV4-2; j_call: TRBJ2-6; d_call: .; clone_size: few; cdr3_aa: CASSLQDSGSGANVLTF; cdr3_nt: TGTGCCAGCAGCTTACAGGACAGCGGATCTGGGGCCAACGTCCTGACTTTC
v_call: TRBV14; j_call: TRBJ2-7; d_call: TRBD1; clone_size: .; cdr3_aa: CASSSPGQGVHEQYF; cdr3_nt: TGTGCCAGCAGCTCCCCGGGACAGGGTGTTCACGAGCAGTACTTC
v_call: TRBV6-5; j_call: TRBJ2-7; d_call: .; clone_size: many; cdr3_aa: CASSYGTGISYEQYF; cdr3_nt: TGTGCCAGCAGTTACGGTACAGGGATCTCCTACGAGCAGTACTTC
v_call: TRBV2; j_call: TRBJ2-2; d_call: TRBD1; clone_size: many; cdr3_aa: CASSGTGETGELFF; cdr3_nt: TGTGCCAGCAGTGGGACAGGGGAGACCGGGGAGCTGTTTTTT
v_call: TRBV9; j_call: TRBJ2-7; d_call: TRBD2; clone_size: .; cdr3_aa: CASSASSGGDEQYF; cdr3_nt: TGTGCCAGCAGCGCATCTAGCGGGGGCGACGAGCAGTACTTC
v_call: TRBV20-1; j_call: TRBJ1-2; d_call: .; clone_size: .; cdr3_aa: CRVEGAKGYTF; cdr3_nt: TGCAGGGTTGAGGGCGCTAAGGGCTACACCTTC
v_call: TRBV5-1; j_call: TRBJ2-3; d_call: .; clone_size: .; cdr3_aa: CASSFDGAFTDTQYF; cdr3_nt: TGCGCCAGCAGCTTCGACGGGGCCTTCACAGATACGCAGTATTTT
v_call: TRBV7-2; j_call: TRBJ1-1; d_call: .; clone_size: .; cdr3_aa: CASSFIQMNTEAFF; cdr3_nt: TGCGCCAGCAGTTTTATCCAGATGAACACTGAAGCTTTCTTT
v_call: TRBV9; j_call: TRBJ2-7; d_call: .; clone_size: .; cdr3_aa: CASSETGRDYEQYF; cdr3_nt: TGTGCCAGCAGCGAAACCGGTCGGGACTACGAGCAGTACTTC
v_call: TRBV6-1; j_call: TRBJ2-5; d_call: .; clone_size: .; cdr3_aa: CASRLVQIQETQYF; cdr3_nt: TGTGCCAGCAGATTGGTACAAATACAAGAGACCCAGTACTTC
v_call: TRBV2; j_call: TRBJ1-5; d_call: .; clone_size: many; cdr3_aa: CASTSRFNQPQHF; cdr3_nt: TGTGCCAGCACGAGCAGGTTCAATCAGCCCCAGCATTTT
v_call: TRBV9; j_call: TRBJ1-4; d_call: TRBD1; clone_size: .; cdr3_aa: CASSVSTGGAWEKLFF; cdr3_nt: TGTGCCAGCAGCGTTTCGACAGGGGGCGCTTGGGAAAAACTGTTTTTT
v_call: TRBV6-6; j_call: TRBJ2-7; d_call: .; clone_size: .; cdr3_aa: CASSYSAGSSYEQYF; cdr3_nt: TGTGCCAGCAGTTACTCGGCAGGGAGCTCCTACGAGCAGTACTTC
v_call: TRBV7-9; j_call: TRBJ2-2; d_call: .; clone_size: .; cdr3_aa: CASSFADSPNTGELFF; cdr3_nt: TGTGCCAGCAGCTTCGCGGACAGCCCGAACACCGGGGAGCTGTTTTTT
v_call: TRBV6-5; j_call: TRBJ2-7; d_call: TRBD1; clone_size: .; cdr3_aa: CASSYTGQVGFEQYF; cdr3_nt: TGTGCCAGCAGTTACACGGGACAGGTCGGCTTCGAGCAGTACTTC
v_call: TRBV5-1; j_call: TRBJ1-3; d_call: .; clone_size: .; cdr3_aa: CASSLGSAVTGNTIYF; cdr3_nt: TGCGCCAGCAGCTTGGGATCGGCGGTGACTGGAAACACCATATATTTT
v_call: TRBV28; j_call: TRBJ2-7; d_call: .; clone_size: .; cdr3_aa: CASSLGPSLGAYEQYF; cdr3_nt: TGTGCCAGCAGTTTGGGACCCTCATTGGGTGCCTACGAGCAGTACTTC
v_call: TRBV15; j_call: TRBJ2-2; d_call: TRBD2; clone_size: .; cdr3_aa: CATRRAGAGGNSGELFF; cdr3_nt: TGTGCCACCAGGCGGGCAGGGGCGGGAGGGAACTCCGGGGAGCTGTTTTTT
v_call: TRBV10-3; j_call: TRBJ1-2; d_call: .; clone_size: .; cdr3_aa: CAISDPRQGYGYTF; cdr3_nt: TGTGCCATCAGCGATCCGAGGCAGGGCTATGGCTACACCTTC
v_call: TRBV4-3; j_call: TRBJ2-7; d_call: TRBD1; clone_size: .; cdr3_aa: CASSQKGTADYEQYF; cdr3_nt: TGCGCCAGCAGCCAAAAAGGGACAGCTGACTACGAGCAGTACTTC
v_call: TRBV5-1; j_call: TRBJ2-7; d_call: TRBD2; clone_size: .; cdr3_aa: CASSFRSGRTEYWEQYF; cdr3_nt: TGCGCCAGCAGCTTCCGAAGCGGGAGAACCGAGTATTGGGAGCAGTACTTC
v_call: TRBV28; j_call: TRBJ2-3; d_call: TRBD2; clone_size: .; cdr3_aa: CASRPDPLKLAGGKGSTDTQYF; cdr3_nt: TGTGCCAGCAGACCCGACCCCCTCAAACTAGCGGGAGGAAAGGGCTCCACAGATACGCAGTATTTT
v_call: TRBV18; j_call: TRBJ2-5; d_call: TRBD1; clone_size: many; cdr3_aa: CASSLGTGETQYF; cdr3_nt: TGTGCCAGCTCACTCGGGACAGGCGAGACCCAGTACTTC
v_call: TRBV2; j_call: TRBJ1-1; d_call: TRBD1; clone_size: .; cdr3_aa: CAGQVNTEAFF; cdr3_nt: TGTGCCGGACAGGTGAACACTGAAGCTTTCTTT
v_call: TRBV6-4; j_call: TRBJ2-1; d_call: TRBD2; clone_size: .; cdr3_aa: CASSPLGEGSYNEQFF; cdr3_nt: TGTGCCAGCAGTCCGTTAGGGGAGGGCTCCTACAATGAGCAGTTCTTC
v_call: TRBV11-2; j_call: TRBJ2-7; d_call: TRBD2; clone_size: many; cdr3_aa: CASSPQRPDSGRVSYEQYF; cdr3_nt: TGTGCCAGCAGCCCACAGCGACCCGATAGCGGGAGGGTCTCCTACGAGCAGTACTTC
v_call: TRBV28; j_call: TRBJ2-3; d_call: TRBD1; clone_size: .; cdr3_aa: CASSGTGVNTQYF; cdr3_nt: TGTGCCAGCAGTGGGACAGGGGTAAATACGCAGTATTTT
v_call: TRBV19; j_call: TRBJ1-4; d_call: .; clone_size: .; cdr3_aa: CASSIGEGSLVEKLFF; cdr3_nt: TGTGCCAGTAGTATCGGGGAAGGCAGTTTGGTTGAAAAACTGTTTTTT
v_call: TRBV5-8; j_call: TRBJ1-5; d_call: .; clone_size: .; cdr3_aa: CASSFVVISNQPQHF; cdr3_nt: TGTGCCAGCAGCTTCGTTGTTATTAGCAATCAGCCCCAGCATTTT
v_call: TRBV5-1; j_call: TRBJ2-3; d_call: TRBD2; clone_size: .; cdr3_aa: CASSSPPILTSAGTDTQYF; cdr3_nt: TGCGCCAGCAGCTCACCGCCAATTCTAACTAGCGCGGGCACAGATACGCAGTATTTT
v_call: TRBV5-6; j_call: TRBJ2-2; d_call: .; clone_size: .; cdr3_aa: CASSLTTNTGELFF; cdr3_nt: TGTGCCAGCAGTTTGACCACCAACACCGGGGAGCTGTTTTTT